This is a list of T cell receptor beta chains from one sample in a study of T-cell reconstitution after alpha-beta-depleted transplantation in children. TCRdb used MiXCR to reprocess the PCR reads, holding one entry per CDR3 protein. Altogether roughly 150,000 distinct CDR3 sequences are present, 8.5% to 14% being singletons, with the ten largest covering roughly 13%. Sequenced material: PBMCs, taken before TCRalphabeta/CD19-depleted stem cell transplant. These receptors came from a boy aged 2 to 10 with acute myeloid leukemia, due to receive a stem cell transplant. Each CDR3 is given with its conserved first and last residue. The D gene is left open where the match is weak. Clone size appears in some rows only: once, few, many, or a class for an expanded clone.

D	size	V	J	CDR3	DNA
TRBD2	many	TRBV4-1	TRBJ2-1	CASSQPTSGRAYNEQFF	TGCGCCAGCAGCCAACCCACTAGCGGGAGGGCATACAATGAGCAGTTCTTC
TRBD1	.	TRBV7-2	TRBJ1-6	CASSLNPTGGYSPLHF	TGTGCCAGCAGCTTAAATCCCACAGGGGGCTATTCACCCCTCCACTTT
.	many	TRBV20-1	TRBJ2-3	CSARRRGDTDTQYF	TGCAGTGCTAGACGGCGGGGTGACACAGATACGCAGTATTTT
.	many	TRBV5-1	TRBJ1-2	CASSLDGSYGYTF	TGCGCCAGCAGCTTGGACGGCTCCTATGGCTACACCTTC
.	many	TRBV12-3/TRBV12-4	TRBJ1-2	CASSKQGHYGYTF	TGTGCCAGCAGTAAACAGGGCCACTATGGCTACACCTTC
TRBD2	many	TRBV6-1	TRBJ2-3	CASRGLAAEWSTDTQYF	TGTGCCAGCAGGGGTCTAGCGGCCGAGTGGAGCACAGATACGCAGTATTTT
TRBD1	many	TRBV9	TRBJ1-6	CASSATGGRNSPLHF	TGTGCCAGCAGCGCGACAGGGGGAAGAAATTCACCCCTCCACTTT
.	many	TRBV28	TRBJ2-3	CASRAGIDDTQYF	TGTGCCAGCCGAGCTGGGATAGACGATACGCAGTATTTT
.	.	TRBV19	TRBJ2-7	CASMENTNSYEQYF	TGTGCCAGTATGGAGAACACAAACTCCTACGAGCAGTACTTC
TRBD2	many	TRBV18	TRBJ2-1	CASSLQAGGSYNEQFF	TGTGCCAGCTCACTGCAAGCGGGAGGCTCCTACAATGAGCAGTTCTTC
.	.	TRBV2	TRBJ1-2	CASSEVTAYGYPF	TGTGCCAGCAGTGAAGTTACAGCTTATGGCTACCCCTTC
.	many	TRBV20-1	TRBJ2-7	CSARDGGTRGYEQYF	TGCAGTGCTAGAGATGGCGGGACAAGGGGCTACGAGCAGTACTTC
TRBD2	many	TRBV4-1	TRBJ2-1	CASSTLGLADNEQFF	TGCGCCAGCAGTACTTTGGGACTAGCGGACAATGAGCAGTTCTTC
.	.	TRBV3-1	TRBJ2-1	CASCSGGPYYNEQFF	TGTGCCTCCTGCTCGGGCGGGCCTTACTACAATGAGCAGTTCTTC
.	.	TRBV7-2	TRBJ2-1	CASSLIIDEQFF	TGTGCCAGCAGCTTAATTATTGATGAGCAGTTCTTC
.	.	TRBV7-9	TRBJ1-3	CASSWTSGNTIYF	TGTGCCAGCAGCTGGACATCTGGAAACACCATATATTTT
TRBD2	many	TRBV7-2	TRBJ2-7	CASSPGLAGELSSYEQYF	TGTGCCAGCAGCCCGGGACTAGCGGGAGAATTGAGTTCCTACGAGCAGTACTTC
.	many	TRBV7-2	TRBJ1-1	CASSSLDPNTEAFF	TGTGCCAGCAGCTCCTTAGACCCGAACACTGAAGCTTTCTTT
.	many	TRBV4-1	TRBJ2-7	CASSQDSGSYEQYF	TGCGCCAGCAGCCAAGATTCCGGGTCCTACGAGCAGTACTTC
.	many	TRBV20-1	TRBJ1-2	CSASSGRGYGYTF	TGCAGTGCTTCTTCAGGGAGAGGCTATGGCTACACCTTC
.	many	TRBV12-5	TRBJ2-3	CASAQTQWLSDTQYF	TGTGCTAGTGCACAAACGCAGTGGCTCTCCGATACGCAGTATTTT
TRBD2	many	TRBV6-5	TRBJ2-1	CASSYRGGAYNEQFF	TGTGCCAGCAGTTACCGGGGGGGAGCTTACAATGAGCAGTTCTTC
.	many	TRBV5-1	TRBJ2-5	CASSPAGTRGETQYF	TGCGCCAGCAGCCCAGCCGGGACGCGGGGAGAGACCCAGTACTTC
TRBD2	many	TRBV20-1	TRBJ2-3	CSARDTLAGPPDTQYF	TGCAGTGCTAGAGATACGCTAGCGGGACCTCCAGATACGCAGTATTTT
TRBD1	few	TRBV6-2/TRBV6-3	TRBJ2-5	CASSYSGWLQGAGILETQYF	TGTGCCAGCAGTTACTCGGGGTGGTTACAGGGGGCAGGAATTTTGGAGACCCAGTACTTC
TRBD1	many	TRBV20-1	TRBJ2-2	CSAKSTGGDTGELFF	TGCAGTGCCAAGTCTACAGGGGGTGACACCGGGGAGCTGTTTTTT
.	many	TRBV7-9	TRBJ1-2	CASSLATTVDGYTF	TGTGCCAGCAGCCTCGCCACGACAGTTGATGGCTACACCTTC
.	many	TRBV12-3/TRBV12-4	TRBJ1-5	CASSFVGWEPQHF	TGTGCCAGCAGTTTCGTGGGTTGGGAGCCCCAGCATTTT
TRBD1	many	TRBV7-2	TRBJ1-2	CASSSGQGLGYTF	TGTGCCAGCAGCTCGGGACAGGGGCTTGGCTACACCTTC
TRBD1	hyperexpanded	TRBV3-1	TRBJ2-1	CASSQPGQNNEQFF	TGTGCCAGCAGCCAACCGGGACAGAACAATGAGCAGTTCTTC
TRBD1	many	TRBV4-1	TRBJ1-5	CASSRTGGDQPQHF	TGCGCCAGCAGCCGAACAGGGGGCGATCAGCCCCAGCATTTT
TRBD2	many	TRBV28	TRBJ2-1	CASRVREALYNEQFF	TGTGCCAGCAGAGTACGGGAGGCCCTGTACAATGAGCAGTTCTTC
TRBD1	many	TRBV28	TRBJ2-5	CASSSTGVELVALRTQYF	TGTGCCAGCAGTTCCACAGGGGTAGAGTTGGTGGCCTTGAGGACCCAGTACTTC
.	many	TRBV7-8	TRBJ1-2	CASSSSRFERSNYGYTF	TGTGCCAGCAGCTCGTCTCGCTTTGAGCGGTCTAACTATGGCTACACCTTC
TRBD1	many	TRBV4-2	TRBJ1-2	CASSQSPGQGYGYTF	TGTGCCAGCAGCCAATCACCGGGACAGGGTTATGGCTACACCTTC
.	few	TRBV12-3/TRBV12-4	TRBJ2-2	CASSFFEAGELFF	TGTGCCAGCAGTTTTTTCGAGGCCGGGGAGCTGTTTTTT
TRBD2	.	TRBV11-2	TRBJ2-1	CASSARLAGYNEQFF	TGTGCCAGCAGCGCACGACTAGCGGGCTACAATGAGCAGTTCTTC
.	.	TRBV5-1	TRBJ1-2	CASSYLRGGDGYTF	TGCGCCAGCAGCTACCTCCGGGGGGGGGATGGCTACACCTTC
TRBD1	many	TRBV5-1	TRBJ1-4	CASSPGSAGGSEKLFF	TGCGCCAGCAGCCCTGGTAGTGCAGGGGGAAGTGAAAAACTGTTTTTT
TRBD1	many	TRBV20-1	TRBJ1-1	CSARMEWTGGNTEAFF	TGCAGTGCTAGAATGGAGTGGACAGGGGGGAACACTGAAGCTTTCTTT
.	many	TRBV20-1	TRBJ2-5	CSAVSYDYPETQYF	TGCAGTGCTGTGAGCTACGACTACCCTGAGACCCAGTACTTC
TRBD1	.	TRBV3-1	TRBJ1-1	CASQGQGDGAFF	TGTGCCAGCCAAGGACAGGGGGATGGGGCTTTCTTT
.	many	TRBV6-5	TRBJ2-3	CASSYSSGTAGDTQYF	TGTGCCAGCAGTTACTCCTCCGGGACTGCCGGCGATACGCAGTATTTT
TRBD2	.	TRBV27	TRBJ2-3	CASSPLGSGRDTQYF	TGTGCCAGCAGTCCCCTTGGTAGCGGGAGAGATACGCAGTATTTT
.	many	TRBV4-1	TRBJ2-7	CASSQRVNYEQYF	TGCGCCAGCAGCCAAAGGGTCAACTACGAGCAGTACTTC
.	.	TRBV7-6	TRBJ2-1	CASSSDPGGEQFF	TGTGCCAGCAGCTCGGACCCGGGCGGTGAGCAGTTCTTC